Described below is a single TCR beta chain sequence and its context. No antigen is known for it. Samples had at least 6 million PBMCs isolated from them. V lost 4 bases to trimming and J lost 8 bases, with 11 bases between them. This CDR3 is built from 13 residues. From germline, CDR1 is MNHEY and CDR2 SMNVEV (reference sequence). The data are from a study of blood T cells in healthy people across ages. Study details: About one barcoded beta molecule per two T cells came from capture by template switching. Study-level findings and limits: Investigators viewed diversity estimates from one million T cells as underestimates, the study reported. The lack of PBMC sorting stopped any conclusive naive versus antigen-experienced comparison.

With a J-beta primer mix and a sample-barcoded 5' primer, a second PCR ran about 6 to 11 cycles. From the 5' RACE reads, TCRdb called clonotypes with MiXCR, one entry per CDR3 protein. The sample has hundreds of thousands of distinct CDR3 sequences, approximately 40% seen once. Specimen: blood. The gene calls are TRBV27 and TRBJ1-4; D is ambiguous. The origin of this receptor is a man aged 80 or over in good health. CDR3 coding DNA: TGTGCCAGCAGTTCATCTTCCTTCGAAAAACTGTTTTTT. Protein sequence: CASSSSSFEKLFF.